The 6 T cell receptor beta chains given below trace back to one sample, sequenced in a study of T cells in Graves' hyperthyroidism and ophthalmopathy (dated by TCRdb to the late 2010s). The library relied on multiplex PCR. TCRdb records Illumina HiSeq 2000 as the sequencer. The TCR beta CDR3 regions were amplified from RNA transcripts. The TCR CDR3 was subjected to a first round of RT-PCR using the HTBI primer set and the Qiagen OneStep RT-PCR kit. TCRdb reworked the public reads: Q25 trimming with fastp, MiXCR clone assembly, productive beta chains retained. Rows are unified per CDR3 protein, each entry keeping the most common DNA and genes. Here the sample has 300,000 to 450,000 distinct CDR3 sequences; about 14% occur a single time. Around 20% of the sample lies in the top ten. Sequenced: blood. The source is a woman aged 25 to 39 with Graves' ophthalmopathy.

In this sample, this clonotype turned up many times. V is TRBV19 and J is TRBJ1-1; 8 nucleotides agree with TRBD1. This CDR3 is 15 amino acids long. The trim removed 3 bases at V and 0 bases at J, leaving 3 bases unmatched. The germline CDR1 and CDR2 sequences are LNHDA and SQIVND (reference sequence). The CDR3 loop is CASSIGQGLNTEAFF. The CDR3 DNA reads TGTGCCAGTAGTATTGGACAGGGCTTGAACACTGAAGCTTTCTTT.

This clonotype was picked up many times. The chain is built from TRBV7-9 and TRBJ1-1; D is unclear. Trimming stripped 4 bases from V and 8 bases from J, with 20 bases between. The CDR3 totals 15 residues. Per the germline V gene, CDR1 is SEHNR and CDR2 is FQNEAQ (reference sequence). The CDR3: CASSSLRGREAEAFF. CDR3 DNA sequence: TGTGCCAGCAGCTCCCTGAGAGGGCGTGAGGCCGAAGCTTTCTTT.

This clonotype has a count of ten or more. The V call is TRBV6-6, the J call TRBJ2-7, with 9 bases fitting TRBD1. Germline CDR1 and CDR2: MNHNY and SVGAGI (reference sequence). V was clipped by 0 bases and J by 5 bases; unmatched bases: 2. The CDR3 extends over 14 amino acids. CDR3: CASSYSGQGNEQYF. The DNA of the CDR3 is TGTGCCAGCAGTTACTCGGGACAGGGAAACGAGCAGTACTTC.

This clonotype was observed many times. Here the CDR3 DNA reads TGCAGCGCAGTAAAGACAGGGGGCAAGACAGATACGCAGTATTTT. Translated: CSAVKTGGKTDTQYF. The chain has TRBV29-1 and TRBJ2-3; TRBD1 agrees at 10 bases. Trimming took 7 bases from V and 3 from J; bases not matched to a gene: 10. This CDR3 has 15 amino acids. The V gene's germline CDR1 is SQVTM and CDR2 ANQGSEA.

This clonotype occurred many times. V and J are TRBV12-3 or TRBV12-4 and TRBJ2-5; D gene uncertain. Trimming took 4 bases from V and 4 from J, leaving 13 bases between them. The CDR3 is 14 amino acids. The CDR3 spells CASSYGPVGETQYF. As DNA, the CDR3 is TGTGCCAGCAGTTACGGACCCGTCGGAGAGACCCAGTACTTC.

This clonotype was picked up many times. The chain joins TRBV11-2 to TRBJ2-5, with D perhaps TRBD2 (6 bases). Looked up from germline, CDR1 is SGHAT and CDR2 is FQNNGV. Trimming shortened V by 8 bases and J by 7 bases, and 20 bases separated the two germline ends. The CDR3 sequence is 14 residues long. Here the CDR3 reads CASAGTLPQPTQYF. In DNA, the CDR3 is TGTGCCAGCGCGGGGACCTTACCTCAACCGACCCAGTACTTC.